This TCR beta chain is drawn from a study of blood T cell repertoires in COVID-19. The wider study: Sample material is recorded as cDNA or gDNA derived from T cells, B-cell-depleted T cells, or PBMCs.

As originally analysed: Reference gene primer amplification gave estimated nucleated cell counts. Sequencing was performed with immunoSEQ multiplex PCR; in TCRdb, only in-frame clones are kept and a portion is missing. That table is the source of V, J and clone size, and D and trimming were worked out from the DNA. The sample shows approximately 380,000 clones, 88% of them seen only once. There are 19 residues in the CDR3. Germline V gene lookup returns CDR1 LNHDA and CDR2 SQIVND (reference sequence). The ends lost 6 bases at V and 0 bases at J; junction bases unmatched: 16. In terms of age and location, participants ranged from about 18 to 95 years and lived in roughly 22 US areas. Before being deemed recovered, Cohort 3 donors had two negative PCRs, clearance, or symptom resolution.

The clonotype comes from a woman in her late teens or twenties who had recovered from COVID-19. The chain carries TRBV19 and TRBJ1-3, with 8 positions matching TRBD1. What was sequenced was PBMCs or T cells enriched from blood (not recorded which). The CDR3 coding sequence is TGTGCCAGTAGCCGACCGCGGGACAGGTTTCCCCTCTCTGGAAACACCATATATTTT. The encoded protein is CASSRPRDRFPLSGNTIYF.